One and the same sample provided the 26 T cell receptor beta chains below, sequenced in a study of PD-1 blockade in classical Hodgkin lymphoma. Relapse after autologous stem cell transplantation occurred in every patient, and brentuximab vedotin exposure varied. Produced via immunoSEQ multiplex PCR; TCRdb's table is partial and in-frame only. The sample includes approximately 100,000 clones, more than 85% of them seen just once. Material: peripheral blood mononuclear cells (PBMCs), obtained before the second cycle of nivolumab. The origin of the receptors is a human donor with classical Hodgkin lymphoma.

This clone was seen a handful of times. V gene TRBV19 combines with J gene TRBJ2-1; D remains ambiguous. Deletions cut 1 base from V and 3 bases from J, with 7 bases between. Germline CDR1 LNHDA, CDR2 SQIVND (reference sequence). The CDR3 totals 14 residues. CDR3 coding DNA: TGTGCCAGTAGTATAGGTACAGACTACAATGAGCAGTTCTTC. Translated, it gives CASSIGTDYNEQFF.

The chain uses TRBV6-5 and TRBJ2-7; TRBD1 matches 8 bases. V trimming: 6 bases; J trimming: 1 base; junction bases outside the gene matches: 8. In germline, CDR1 is MNHEY, CDR2 SVGAGI. The CDR3 extends over 15 amino acids. CDR3 protein: CASSSMQGASYEQYF. The CDR3 bases are TGTGCCAGCAGCTCTATGCAGGGGGCTTCCTACGAGCAGTACTTC.

The chain has TRBV11-3 and TRBJ1-1, with D unclear. The CDR3 is 12 residues long. Germline CDR1 is SGHNT and CDR2 is YENEEA. The V and J ends lost 7 bases and 1 base respectively, with 7 bases between them. CDR3 nucleotide sequence: TGTGCCAGCAACAGACCGAACACTGAAGCTTTCTTT. It translates to CASNRPNTEAFF.

This clone showed up many times. The chain employs TRBV4-2 and TRBJ1-1; no clear D gene. Between the trimmed V and J ends, which lost 8 bases and 3 bases, there was a span of 16 bases. The CDR3 is made up of 14 amino acids. Germline lookup yields CDR1 LGHNA and CDR2 YNFKEQ. CDR3: CASAGIGRDTEAFF. The CDR3, as DNA: TGTGCCAGCGCCGGAATTGGAAGGGACACTGAAGCTTTCTTT.

The chain is built from TRBV19 and TRBJ1-6; D is perhaps TRBD1 (6 bases). Germline CDR1 is LNHDA and CDR2 is SQIVND (reference sequence). CDR3 length equals 16 residues. Deletions cut 4 bases from V and 1 base from J, with 11 bases between. CDR3 loop: CASSRGLRSYNSPLHF. DNA for the CDR3: TGTGCCAGTAGTAGGGGGCTGAGGTCCTATAATTCACCCCTCCACTTT. The full variable domain, rest sourced from reference TRBV19 and TRBJ1-6, is DGGITQSPKYLFRKEGQNVTLSCEQNLNHDAMYWYRQDPGQGLRLIYYSQIVNDFQKGDIAEGYSVSREKKESFPLTVTSAQKNPTAFYLCASSRGLRSYNSPLHFGNGTRLTVT.

The rearrangement joins TRBV2 to TRBJ1-2; D unresolved. Germline assignment: CDR1 SNHLY and CDR2 FYNNEI. Between the trimmed V and J ends, which lost 4 bases and 7 bases, there was a span of 10 bases. The CDR3 is 12 residues long. The DNA of the CDR3 is TGTGCCAGCAGTGTTAGGAGGTCTGGCTACACCTTC. Its translation is CASSVRRSGYTF.

The CDR3 region is CASSGTGDGNQPQHF. The CDR3 nucleotides read TGTGCCAGCAGTGGTACAGGGGATGGCAATCAGCCCCAGCATTTT. This chain joins TRBV6-1 and TRBJ1-5, with 7 bases identical to TRBD1. V dropped 4 bases and J dropped 2; count of bases not matched to a gene: 5. CDR1 MNHNS and CDR2 SASEGT come from the germline V gene. This CDR3 contains 15 residues.

J is TRBJ1-2 and V is TRBV6-5; D is possibly TRBD1 (5 bases). This CDR3 has 14 residues. The germline gives CDR1 MNHEY, CDR2 SVGAGI. The ends were cut back, 5 bases at V and 7 bases at J, with 17 bases in the middle. CDR3 amino acids: CASSTGTKISGYTF. Here the CDR3 DNA reads TGTGCCAGCAGTACTGGGACTAAGATATCTGGCTACACCTTC.

This sequence joins TRBV2 and TRBJ1-1; TRBD1 matches 8 bases. The CDR3 totals 13 residues. V was clipped by 7 bases and J by 7 bases; unmatched bases: 8. Looked up from germline, CDR1 is SNHLY and CDR2 is FYNNEI. The CDR3 here is CASKGDRRIEAFF. The CDR3 DNA reads TGTGCCAGCAAGGGGGACAGGAGAATTGAAGCTTTCTTT.

The chain employs TRBV28 and TRBJ2-1; D gene ambiguous. The germline V gene encodes CDR1 MDHEN and CDR2 SYDVKM. V gave up 5 bases and J gave up 9 bases, with 11 bases separating them. This CDR3 comprises 12 residues. CDR3 protein: CASSLTAIEQFF. CDR3 coding DNA: TGTGCCAGCAGTCTCACAGCGATTGAGCAGTTCTTC. Combining the CDR3 with reference TRBV28 and TRBJ2-1 gives the whole variable domain DVKVTQSSRYLVKRTGEKVFLECVQDMDHENMFWYRQDPGLGLRLIYFSYDVKMKEKGDIPEGYSVSREKKERFSLILESASTNQTSMYLCASSLTAIEQFFGPGTRLTVL.

The chain joins TRBV27 to TRBJ2-7, with D unresolved. The CDR3 length is 15 residues. The V and J ends lost 3 bases and 2 bases respectively, with 14 bases between them. CDR1 and CDR2 from the germline V gene are MNHEY and SMNVEV (reference sequence). The CDR3 region is CASSFWGGRTYEQYF. The CDR3 DNA reads as TGTGCCAGCAGTTTTTGGGGTGGACGGACCTACGAGCAGTACTTC.

The DNA for the CDR3 is TGTGCCAGCAGCTTGGCCGCCGGGGGGAGCTACGAGCAGTACTTC. Protein product: CASSLAAGGSYEQYF. This rearrangement joins TRBV5-6 to TRBJ2-7; 7 bases agree with TRBD2. CDR1 SGHDT and CDR2 YYEEEE come from the germline V gene. The CDR3 totals 15 residues. V trimming: 0 bases; J trimming: 3 bases; junction bases outside the gene matches: 6. Complete variable domain (other parts from reference TRBV5-6 and TRBJ2-7): DAGVTQSPTHLIKTRGQQVTLRCSPKSGHDTVSWYQQALGQGPQFIFQYYEEEERQRGNFPDRFSGHQFPNYSSELNVNALLLGDSALYLCASSLAAGGSYEQYFGPGTRLTVT.

The chain links TRBV19 to TRBJ1-2; the D gene is possibly TRBD1 (6 bases). Germline CDR1 LNHDA, CDR2 SQIVND (reference sequence). This CDR3 is built from 14 residues. The V end lost 4 bases, the J end lost 6 bases, and 15 bases lay between the germline ends. CDR3 loop: CASSTTPTGNGYTF. The CDR3 DNA is TGTGCCAGTAGTACCACCCCCACAGGGAATGGCTACACCTTC.

This chain uses TRBV28 with TRBJ2-2; TRBD2 agrees at 11 bases. The junction had 11 bases not matched to a gene; V was cut back by 10 bases and J by 4 bases. CDR1 and CDR2 from the germline V gene are MDHEN and SYDVKM. The CDR3 has 16 residues. Written as DNA, the CDR3 is TGTGCCACCCAAGGTCCTAGCGGGGGGTCCACCGGGGAGCTGTTTTTT. This translates into CATQGPSGGSTGELFF.

This chain joins TRBV5-4 and TRBJ1-2; D is undetermined. V lost 2 bases, J lost 6 bases, and 20 bases lay in between. CDR1 and CDR2 from the germline V gene are SGHNT and YYREEE (reference sequence). This CDR3 contains 16 residues. The chain's CDR3 is CASSFFNPMRVHGYTF. CDR3 sequence (DNA): TGTGCCAGCAGCTTTTTTAATCCAATGAGGGTCCATGGCTACACCTTC.

The chain combines TRBV7-9 with TRBJ1-2; 8 bases fit TRBD1. The CDR3 runs 17 residues. In germline, CDR1 is SEHNR, CDR2 FQNEAQ (reference sequence). J was trimmed by 6 bases and V by 4 bases; bases with no gene match: 16. The CDR3 sequence is CASSYSGTGTSRDGYTF. The CDR3 region has the DNA TGTGCCAGCAGCTACTCCGGGACAGGCACTTCCCGTGATGGCTACACCTTC. Full variable domain (outside the CDR3, taken from reference TRBV7-9 and TRBJ1-2): DTGVSQNPRHKITKRGQNVTFRCDPISEHNRLYWYRQTLGQGPEFLTYFQNEAQLEKSRLLSDRFSAERPKGSFSTLEIQRTEQGDSAMYLCASSYSGTGTSRDGYTFGSGTRLTVV.

This rearrangement joins TRBV5-6 to TRBJ1-2, with D maybe TRBD1 (5 bases). CDR1 SGHDT and CDR2 YYEEEE come from the germline V gene. The CDR3 extends over 15 amino acids. The V and J ends lost 1 base and 3 bases respectively, with 13 bases between them. CDR3 bases: TGTGCCAGCAGCTTGTCTTTCGGGGGATACTATGGCTACACCTTC. It is translated as CASSLSFGGYYGYTF.

The V and J genes are TRBV5-6 and TRBJ1-5; D gene uncertain. V lost 0 bases and J lost 4, with 11 bases in between. The CDR3 has 15 amino acids. The germline V gene encodes CDR1 SGHDT and CDR2 YYEEEE. The CDR3 loop reads CASSLAGGVNQPQHF. Written as DNA, the CDR3 is TGTGCCAGCAGCTTGGCCGGCGGTGTGAATCAGCCCCAGCATTTT. Based on the CDR3 plus reference TRBV5-6 and TRBJ1-5, the full variable domain is DAGVTQSPTHLIKTRGQQVTLRCSPKSGHDTVSWYQQALGQGPQFIFQYYEEEERQRGNFPDRFSGHQFPNYSSELNVNALLLGDSALYLCASSLAGGVNQPQHFGDGTRLSIL.

For the CDR3, the DNA is TGCGCCAGCAGCTTAAACAGGACTGAGGCTAAACTGTTTTTT. Amino acid sequence: CASSLNRTEAKLFF. The rearrangement links TRBV5-1 to TRBJ1-4; TRBD1 might be the D (5 bases). V dropped 2 bases and J dropped 11 bases, with 16 bases sitting between them. Looked up from germline, CDR1 is SGHRS and CDR2 is YFSETQ. The CDR3 spans 14 residues. Drawing the rest from reference TRBV5-1 and TRBJ1-4, the complete variable domain is KAGVTQTPRYLIKTRGQQVTLSCSPISGHRSVSWYQQTPGQGLQFLFEYFSETQRNKGNFPGRFSGRQFSNSRSEMNVSTLELGDSALYLCASSLNRTEAKLFFGSGTQLSVL.

CDR3 nucleotide sequence: TGTGCCAGCAGCCTCCGGTCGGTCACTGAAGCTTTCTTT. This sequence encodes CASSLRSVTEAFF. The J gene is TRBJ1-1, the V gene TRBV5-8, with unresolved D. The CDR3 is 13 amino acids. V gave up 4 bases and J gave up 4 bases, with 11 bases separating them. Germline V gene sequence: CDR1 SGHTS, CDR2 YDEGEE.

This clone appeared a single time. V gene TRBV7-2 combines with J gene TRBJ1-2, with D perhaps matching TRBD1 (5 bases). The CDR3 sequence is 13 residues long. Germline-derived CDR1 and CDR2 are SGHTA and FQGNSA. Trimming cost V 3 bases and J 6 bases, with 11 bases left between them. DNA for the CDR3: TGTGCCAGCAGCTTTGGGACCCGGAATGGCTACACCTTC. Encoded protein: CASSFGTRNGYTF.

The chain uses TRBV27 and TRBJ1-5, with D unclear. Germline CDR1 is MNHEY and CDR2 is SMNVEV (reference sequence). Trimming removed 2 bases from V and 7 bases from J, with 15 bases in between. This CDR3 is 15 amino acids long. CDR3: CASSLSFTAAQPQHF. The CDR3 DNA reads as TGTGCCAGCAGTTTAAGCTTTACAGCGGCACAGCCCCAGCATTTT.

The chain recombines TRBV4-2 with TRBJ2-3; a weak D match, TRBD2 (6 bases). The CDR3 totals 14 residues. Trimming pared 5 bases from V and 4 bases from J, leaving 13 bases between. The germline V gene has CDR1 LGHNA and CDR2 YNFKEQ. CDR3 DNA: TGTGCCAGCAGCTGGGGGGATGGGGCAGATACGCAGTATTTT. The encoded protein is CASSWGDGADTQYF.

This clone has only one observation. The chain couples TRBV13 to TRBJ1-1; 8 bases fit TRBD1. V was clipped by 5 bases and J by 1 base; unmatched bases: 6. The CDR3 consists of 15 residues. Germline V lookup: CDR1 PRHDT, CDR2 FYEKMQ (reference sequence). The CDR3 nucleotides read TGTGCCAGCAGCAGTTCCGGGACAGGGAACACTGAAGCTTTCTTT. Its protein is CASSSSGTGNTEAFF.

The rearrangement joins TRBV27 to TRBJ1-1; D is possibly TRBD1 (5 bases). Trimming left V 3 bases short and J 4 bases short, with 12 bases between. This CDR3 is built from 14 residues. Germline lookup yields CDR1 MNHEY and CDR2 SMNVEV (reference sequence). Here the CDR3 reads CASSFLGLGTEAFF. CDR3 coding DNA: TGTGCCAGCAGTTTTCTGGGGCTAGGCACTGAAGCTTTCTTT.

This chain uses TRBV18 with TRBJ1-1; 7 bases are a match to TRBD1. Trimming removed 1 base from V and 10 bases from J; junction bases left unmatched: 3. Germline CDR1 and CDR2: KGHSH and LQKENI. The CDR3 is 12 residues long. CDR3 protein: CASSPQNRGAFF. The DNA of the CDR3 is TGTGCCAGCTCACCACAGAACAGGGGAGCTTTCTTT.